This TCR beta chain was captured in a study of human T cells and chemical hapten exposure. About the study: Investigators sensitized approximately 2 cm by approximately 2 cm of upper inner arm skin with 2% DPC.

Library preparation tagged each individual cDNA molecule with a unique molecular identifier. TCRdb independently ran MiXCR on the RACE reads; one entry per CDR3 protein. The data contain around 300,000 distinct CDR3 sequences, 7.5% to 8% of them singletons. As to time point: pre-sensitization, week 0. The treatment is: therapeutic diphenylcyclopropenone sensitization with weekly scalp DPC. Blood sampling preceded each patch test application. V lost 7 bases to trimming and J lost 0 bases; unmatched junction nucleotides: 10. The CDR3 has 16 residues. Germline CDR1 is MNHEY and CDR2 is SMNVEV (reference sequence).

The sequence derives from a man aged 18 to 30 with alopecia areata. Some clones in this sample may be carry-over from other donors' samples. The gene calls are TRBV27 and TRBJ2-3, with 7 nucleotides matching TRBD1. Sequencing was performed on whole blood, taken in connection with sensitization to the hapten diphenylcyclopropenone (DPC). DNA of the CDR3: TGTGCCAGCACTCATACCGGGACAGCTAGCACAGATACGCAGTATTTT. This sequence encodes CASTHTGTASTDTQYF.